The rows below give T cell receptor beta chains drawn from one sample of a study of blood T cell repertoires in COVID-19. Sequencing was performed with immunoSEQ multiplex PCR; in TCRdb, only in-frame clones are kept and a portion is missing. Here the sample spans around 170,000 clones, under 85% being singletons. The sequenced sample was peripheral blood. The receptor source for this set is a woman in her thirties or forties with acute or convalescent COVID-19. Each CDR3 is given with its conserved first and last residue. The order of the fields is D gene, V gene, J gene, clone size, CDR3 DNA, CDR3 protein. The D gene is left open where the match is weak. Clone sizes are given selectively: once, few, many, or a class where the clone is expanded.

TRBD2	TRBV28	TRBJ2-3	.	TGTGCCAGCAGTTCCCCGGGACTAGACACAGATACGCAGTATTTT	CASSSPGLDTDTQYF
TRBD2	TRBV4-1	TRBJ2-1	.	TGCGCCAGCAGCCAGATAGCGGGAGGGCGAAATGAGCAGTTCTTC	CASSQIAGGRNEQFF
.	TRBV27	TRBJ1-1	once	TGTGCCAGCAGCAATCTGGGTTGGAGGGAAACTGAAGCTTTCTTT	CASSNLGWRETEAFF
.	TRBV15	TRBJ1-2	.	TGTGCCACCAGCAGAGCATTGACTTCAAGTGGCTACACCTTC	CATSRALTSSGYTF
TRBD1	TRBV7-2	TRBJ1-1	.	TGTGCCAGCAGCTTAGAGGGGGCCGCCCCTGAAGCTTTCTTT	CASSLEGAAPEAFF
TRBD2	TRBV9	TRBJ2-5	.	TGTGCCAGCAGCCTCCAACTAGCGCCCAGGGAGACCCAGTACTTC	CASSLQLAPRETQYF
.	TRBV11-2	TRBJ1-1	.	TGTGCCAGCAGCTTCTCTTCCAACACTGAAGCTTTCTTT	CASSFSSNTEAFF
.	TRBV27	TRBJ2-7	once	TGTGCCAGCAGTTTAGCAGGGGATACCTACGAGCAGTACTTC	CASSLAGDTYEQYF
.	TRBV25-1	TRBJ2-5	.	TGTGCCAGCGCTGAGACAGGTAGAGAGACCCAGTACTTC	CASAETGRETQYF
TRBD1	TRBV5-1	TRBJ1-5	once	TGCGCCAGCAGCTTGGGGACAGGGGATGCGGGGGAGCCCCAGCATTTT	CASSLGTGDAGEPQHF
TRBD1	TRBV13	TRBJ2-5	.	TGTGCCAGCAGCATCCGGGACAGGGAAGGAGAGACCCAGTACTTC	CASSIRDREGETQYF
.	TRBV11-2	TRBJ2-7	.	TGTGCCAGCAGCCGAGGGTGGGAAACCTACGAGCAGTACTTC	CASSRGWETYEQYF
.	TRBV5-4	TRBJ2-1	.	TGTGCCAGCAGCTTGGAGACGGGGGAGCAGTTCTTC	CASSLETGEQFF
TRBD1	TRBV6-5	TRBJ1-6	.	TGTGCCAGCAGCCGCGGGACAGCAAATTCACCCCTCCACTTT	CASSRGTANSPLHF
.	TRBV21-1	TRBJ1-3	.	TGTGCCAGCAGCAATCTGACAACTTCTGGAAACACCATATATTTT	CASSNLTTSGNTIYF
.	TRBV6-2/TRBV6-3	TRBJ1-4	.	TGTGCCAGCAGCCCTACCCCGAGGGTACACCCCCGGTGGAGACTGTTTTTT	CASSPTPRVHPRWRLFF
TRBD1	TRBV6-5	TRBJ1-5	.	TGTGCCAGCAGGGGGCTGGACAGGGTGAGTCAGCCCCAGCATTTT	CASRGLDRVSQPQHF